This T cell receptor beta chain was identified in a study of T cell changes during pregnancy in multiple sclerosis. V shed 0 bases and J 5 bases; nucleotides not matched to a gene: 3. From germline, CDR1 is WSHSY and CDR2 SAAADI. The CDR3 totals 14 residues. Measured with immunoSEQ multiplex PCR; TCRdb has only the in-frame clones, and not every one. The data contain tens of thousands of clones, approximately 92% of them seen just once; the ten biggest clones take up approximately 3%. V gene TRBV10-2 combines with J gene TRBJ2-7, with TRBD1 matching 8 bases. This TCR derives from a female donor in good health, enrolled as a control in a pregnancy study. Sequencing used CD8+ T cells from peripheral blood mononuclear cells, obtained in the third trimester of pregnancy. CDR3 sequence: CASSESDRAHEQYF. The DNA for the CDR3 is TGCGCCAGCAGTGAGTCGGACAGGGCTCACGAGCAGTACTTC.